The present entry profiles one T cell receptor beta chain with its context. The CDR3 consists of 13 residues. Deletions cut 7 bases from V and 4 bases from J, with 15 bases between. Germline V gene sequence: CDR1 SQVTM, CDR2 ANQGSEA. TCRdb recomputed calls from the 5' RACE reads with MiXCR, one row per CDR3 protein. In the table there are around 210,000 distinct CDR3 sequences, 9.5% to 10% of which are singletons. This sample stems from a study of T-cell memory formation after mild COVID-19. Sequenced material: PBMCs or a T cell subset sorted from them (not recorded which). The receptor was derived from a man younger than 35 who had mild COVID-19 (a few samples of this study predate the infection). Cell type and time point are not known. This chain links TRBV29-1 with TRBJ2-3; D remains unclear. Here the CDR3 reads CSAGVIASDTQYF. The CDR3 DNA follows: TGCAGCGCCGGTGTTATAGCTTCAGATACGCAGTATTTT.